Reported below is one T cell receptor beta chain. This CDR3 region has 12 residues. Trimming left V 1 base short and J 8 bases short, with 8 bases between. CDR1 and CDR2 from the germline V gene are LGHNA and YSLEER. This specimen belongs to a study of CD8 T cells in Susac syndrome. An input of roughly 0.5 to 1 ug of RNA was subjected to reverse transcription using random hexamers. TCRdb re-analysed the immunoSEQ multiplex PCR reads in MiXCR, keeping a single row per CDR3 protein. Here the sample spans some 160,000 distinct CDR3 sequences, 90% to 95% being singletons. This receptor was identified in a human donor with Susac syndrome. The sample taken for sequencing was CD4+ T cells from PBMCs. J is TRBJ1-1 and V is TRBV4-3; TRBD1 might be the D (5 bases). CDR3 nucleotide sequence: TGCGCCAGCAGCCAAGGACAGACCGAAGCTTTCTTT. Translation: CASSQGQTEAFF.